This T cell receptor beta chain was sequenced for a study of blood T cell repertoires in COVID-19. Study details: The study drew acute and convalescent COVID-19 samples from the United States, Italy and Spain.

J gave up 3 bases and V 5 bases, and 4 bases lay outside the gene matches. The CDR3 consists of 14 residues. Germline CDR1 is SGHNT and CDR2 is YENEEA. This clone was observed once. Measured with immunoSEQ multiplex PCR; TCRdb has only the in-frame clones, and not every one. The sample contains 200,000 to 250,000 clones, about 90% of which appear only once. The chain couples TRBV11-3 to TRBJ1-3; TRBD1 matches 7 bases. The sequencing input was PBMCs or T cells enriched from blood (not recorded which). The TCR comes from a woman aged 45-59 years in a cohort exposed to, infected with or recovered from COVID-19 (not recorded which). CDR3 sequence: CASSTGADGNTIYF. CDR3 bases: TGTGCCAGCAGCACAGGGGCGGATGGAAACACCATATATTTT. Using reference TRBV11-3 and TRBJ1-3 for the parts outside the CDR3, the full variable domain is EAGVVQSPRYKIIEKKQPVAFWCNPISGHNTLYWYLQNLGQGPELLIRYENEEAVDDSQLPKDRFSAERLKGVDSTLKIQPAELGDSAVYLCASSTGADGNTIYFGEGSWLTVV.